This paragraph reports one TCR beta chain. Its antigen is unknown. This table comes from immunoSEQ multiplex PCR, and its TCRdb copy is limited to in-frame clones, with some not included. Among about 160,000 clones listed, approximately 77% were seen once. This sample is part of a study of cytotoxic CD8 clonotypes in ibrutinib-treated CLL. Notes on the study in general: Under therapy, public clonotypes either contracted or stayed stable, and they were uncommon.

The sample was PBMCs, taken after 12 months of ibrutinib treatment. This receptor was identified in a human donor with chronic lymphocytic leukemia.

The DNA of the CDR3 is TGTGCCAGCACCCAAGGGGTACTTTCCTACGAGCAGTACTTC. As protein: CASTQGVLSYEQYF. The chain employs TRBV6-1 and TRBJ2-7, with D tentatively TRBD1 (5 bases). CDR1 and CDR2 from the germline V gene are MNHNS and SASEGT. CDR3 length: 14 amino acids. V lost 7 bases to trimming and J lost 1 base, with 14 bases between them.